This T cell receptor beta chain appears in the sequencing data of a study of blood T cell repertoires in COVID-19. Study-level background: Acute-phase and convalescent COVID-19 samples originated in the United States, Italy and Spain.

As handled by the study authors: Estimation of nucleated cell counts was performed using reference gene primer amplification. Sequencing was performed with immunoSEQ multiplex PCR; in TCRdb, only in-frame clones are kept and a portion is missing. V, J and clone size were drawn from that table, and D and trimming were deduced from the DNA. Of about 170,000 clones listed, about four fifths are singletons. The sample consisted of peripheral blood. The origin of this receptor is a woman of 80 years or more with acute or convalescent COVID-19.

This CDR3 reads CASSHLSGTEAFF. CDR3 DNA: TGTGCCAGCAGCCACTTGTCCGGCACTGAAGCTTTCTTT. V is TRBV3-1 (or the pseudogene TRBV3-2) and J is TRBJ1-1; D ambiguous. The CDR3 runs 13 residues. CDR1 LGHDT and CDR2 YNNKEL come from the germline V gene (reference sequence). Trimming removed 3 bases at V and 4 bases at J, with 9 bases between.